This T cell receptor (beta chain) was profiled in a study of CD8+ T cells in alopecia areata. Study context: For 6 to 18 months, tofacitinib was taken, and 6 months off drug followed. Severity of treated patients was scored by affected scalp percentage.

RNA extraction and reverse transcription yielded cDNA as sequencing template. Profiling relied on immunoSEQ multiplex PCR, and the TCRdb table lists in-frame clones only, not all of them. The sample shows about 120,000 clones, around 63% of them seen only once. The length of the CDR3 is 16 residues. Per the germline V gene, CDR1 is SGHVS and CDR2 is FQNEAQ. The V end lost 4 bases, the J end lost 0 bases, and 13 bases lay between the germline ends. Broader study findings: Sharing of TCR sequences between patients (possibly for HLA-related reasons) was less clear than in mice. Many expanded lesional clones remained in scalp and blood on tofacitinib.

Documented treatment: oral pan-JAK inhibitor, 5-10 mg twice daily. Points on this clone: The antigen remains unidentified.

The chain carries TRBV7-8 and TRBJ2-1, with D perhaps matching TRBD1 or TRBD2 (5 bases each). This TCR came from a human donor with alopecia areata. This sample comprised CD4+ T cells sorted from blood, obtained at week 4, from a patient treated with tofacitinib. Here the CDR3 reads CASSSRDPSSYNEQFF. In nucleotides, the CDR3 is TGTGCCAGCAGCTCAAGGGACCCAAGCTCCTACAATGAGCAGTTCTTC.